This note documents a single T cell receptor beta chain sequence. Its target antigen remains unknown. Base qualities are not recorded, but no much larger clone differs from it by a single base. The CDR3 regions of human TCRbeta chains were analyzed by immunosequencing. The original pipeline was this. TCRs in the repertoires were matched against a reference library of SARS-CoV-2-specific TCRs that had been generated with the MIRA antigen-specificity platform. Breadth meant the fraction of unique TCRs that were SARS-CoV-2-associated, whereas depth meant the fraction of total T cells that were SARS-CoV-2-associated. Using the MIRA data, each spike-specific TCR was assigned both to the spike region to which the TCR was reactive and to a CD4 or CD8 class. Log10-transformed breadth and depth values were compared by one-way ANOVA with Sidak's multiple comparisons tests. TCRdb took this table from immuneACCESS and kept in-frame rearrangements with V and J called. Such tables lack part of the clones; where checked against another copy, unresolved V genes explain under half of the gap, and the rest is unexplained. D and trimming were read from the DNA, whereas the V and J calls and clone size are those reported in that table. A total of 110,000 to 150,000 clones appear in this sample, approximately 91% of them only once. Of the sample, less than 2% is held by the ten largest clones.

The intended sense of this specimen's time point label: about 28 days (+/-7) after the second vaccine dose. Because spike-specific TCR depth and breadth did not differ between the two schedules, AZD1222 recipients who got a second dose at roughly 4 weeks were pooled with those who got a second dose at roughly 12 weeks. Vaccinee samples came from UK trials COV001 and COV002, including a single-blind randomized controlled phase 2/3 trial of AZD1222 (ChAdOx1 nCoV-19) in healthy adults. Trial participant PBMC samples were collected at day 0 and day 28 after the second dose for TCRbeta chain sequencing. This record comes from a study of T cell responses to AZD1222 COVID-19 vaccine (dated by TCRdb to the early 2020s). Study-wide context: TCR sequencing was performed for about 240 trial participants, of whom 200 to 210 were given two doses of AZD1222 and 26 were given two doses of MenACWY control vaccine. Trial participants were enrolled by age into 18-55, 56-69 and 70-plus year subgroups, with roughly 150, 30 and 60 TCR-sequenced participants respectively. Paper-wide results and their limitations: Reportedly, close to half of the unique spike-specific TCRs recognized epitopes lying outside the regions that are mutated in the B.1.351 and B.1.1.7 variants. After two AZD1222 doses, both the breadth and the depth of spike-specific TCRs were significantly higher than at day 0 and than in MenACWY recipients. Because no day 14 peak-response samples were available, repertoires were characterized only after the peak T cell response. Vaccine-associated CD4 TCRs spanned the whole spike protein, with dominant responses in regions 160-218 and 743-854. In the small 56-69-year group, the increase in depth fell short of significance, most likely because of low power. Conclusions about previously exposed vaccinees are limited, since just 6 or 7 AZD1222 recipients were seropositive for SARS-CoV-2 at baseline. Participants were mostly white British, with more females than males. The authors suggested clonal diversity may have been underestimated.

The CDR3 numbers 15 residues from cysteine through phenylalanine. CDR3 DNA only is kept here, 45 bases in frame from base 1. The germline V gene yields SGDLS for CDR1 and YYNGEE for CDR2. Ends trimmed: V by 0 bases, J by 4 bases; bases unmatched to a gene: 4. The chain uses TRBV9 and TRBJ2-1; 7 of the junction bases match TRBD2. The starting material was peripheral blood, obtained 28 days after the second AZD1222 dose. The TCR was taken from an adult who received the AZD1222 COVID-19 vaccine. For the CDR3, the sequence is CASSVDTSAYNEQFF. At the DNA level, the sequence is TGTGCCAGCAGCGTAGACACTAGCGCATACAATGAGCAGTTCTTC.